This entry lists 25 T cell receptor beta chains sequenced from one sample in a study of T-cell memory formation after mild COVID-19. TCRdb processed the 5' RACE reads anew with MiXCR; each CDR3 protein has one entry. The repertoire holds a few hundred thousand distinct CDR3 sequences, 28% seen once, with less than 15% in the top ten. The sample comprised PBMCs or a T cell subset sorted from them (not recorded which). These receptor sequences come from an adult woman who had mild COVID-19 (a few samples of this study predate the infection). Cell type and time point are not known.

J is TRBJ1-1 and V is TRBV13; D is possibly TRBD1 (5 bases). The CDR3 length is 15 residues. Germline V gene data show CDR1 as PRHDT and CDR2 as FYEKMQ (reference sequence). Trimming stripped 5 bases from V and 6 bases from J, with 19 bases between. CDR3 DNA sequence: TGTGCCAGCAGCCCGGCGGGGCATAGGGTCGCTGAAGCTTTCTTT. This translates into CASSPAGHRVAEAFF.

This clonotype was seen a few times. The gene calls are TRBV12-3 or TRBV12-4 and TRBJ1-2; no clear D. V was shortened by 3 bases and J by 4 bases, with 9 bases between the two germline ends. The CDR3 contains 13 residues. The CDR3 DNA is TGTGCCAGCAGTTTGGCCAGTACCTATGGCTACACCTTC. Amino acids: CASSLASTYGYTF.

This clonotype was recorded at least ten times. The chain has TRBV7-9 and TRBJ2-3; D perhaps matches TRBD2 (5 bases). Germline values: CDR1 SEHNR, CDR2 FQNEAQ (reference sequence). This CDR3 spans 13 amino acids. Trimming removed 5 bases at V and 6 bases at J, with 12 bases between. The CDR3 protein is CASSPRGPDTQYF. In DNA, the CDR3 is TGTGCCAGCAGCCCACGGGGTCCGGATACGCAGTATTTT.

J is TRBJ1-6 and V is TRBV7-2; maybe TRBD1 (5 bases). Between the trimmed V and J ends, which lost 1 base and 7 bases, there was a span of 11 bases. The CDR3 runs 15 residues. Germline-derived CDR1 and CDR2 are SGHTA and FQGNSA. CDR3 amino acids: CASSLEGARNSPLHF. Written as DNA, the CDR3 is TGTGCCAGCAGCTTAGAAGGGGCTAGGAATTCACCCCTCCACTTT. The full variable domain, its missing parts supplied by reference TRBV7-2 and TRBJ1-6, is GAGVSQSPSNKVTEKGKDVELRCDPISGHTALYWYRQSLGQGLEFLIYFQGNSAPDKSGLPSDRFSAERTGGSVSTLTIQRTQQEDSAVYLCASSLEGARNSPLHFGNGTRLTVT.

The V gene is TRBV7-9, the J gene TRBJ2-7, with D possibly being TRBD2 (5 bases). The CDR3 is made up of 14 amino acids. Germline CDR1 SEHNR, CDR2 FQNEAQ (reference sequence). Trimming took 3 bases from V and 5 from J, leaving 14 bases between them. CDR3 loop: CASSFSRGFDEQYF. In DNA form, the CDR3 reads TGTGCCAGCAGCTTTTCCCGGGGTTTCGACGAGCAGTACTTC.

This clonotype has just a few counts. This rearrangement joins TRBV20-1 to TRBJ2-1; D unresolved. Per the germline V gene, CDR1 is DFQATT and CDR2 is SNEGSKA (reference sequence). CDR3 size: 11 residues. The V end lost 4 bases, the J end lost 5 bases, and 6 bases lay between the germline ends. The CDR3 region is CSANLHNEQFF. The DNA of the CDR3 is TGCAGTGCTAACTTACACAATGAGCAGTTCTTC.

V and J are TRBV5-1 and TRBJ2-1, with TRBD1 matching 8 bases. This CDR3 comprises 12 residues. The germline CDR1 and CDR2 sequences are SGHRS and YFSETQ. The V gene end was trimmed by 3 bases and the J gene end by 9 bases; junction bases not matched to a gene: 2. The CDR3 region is CASSWTGPEQFF. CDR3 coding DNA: TGCGCCAGCAGCTGGACAGGGCCTGAGCAGTTCTTC.

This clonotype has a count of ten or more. Here the CDR3 reads CASSFAGNYEKLFF. The CDR3, as DNA: TGTGCCAGCAGTTTCGCGGGGAACTACGAAAAACTGTTTTTT. The V call is TRBV27, the J call TRBJ1-4; D ambiguous. Germline V gives CDR1 MNHEY, CDR2 SMNVEV (reference sequence). CDR3 length equals 14 residues. The ends were cut back, 3 bases at V and 8 bases at J, with 13 bases in the middle.

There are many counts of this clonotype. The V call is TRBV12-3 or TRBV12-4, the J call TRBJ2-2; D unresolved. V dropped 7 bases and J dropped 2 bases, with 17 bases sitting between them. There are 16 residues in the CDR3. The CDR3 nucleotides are TGTGCCAGCACACACCTTCGGAACATCAACACCGGGGAGCTGTTTTTT. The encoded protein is CASTHLRNINTGELFF.

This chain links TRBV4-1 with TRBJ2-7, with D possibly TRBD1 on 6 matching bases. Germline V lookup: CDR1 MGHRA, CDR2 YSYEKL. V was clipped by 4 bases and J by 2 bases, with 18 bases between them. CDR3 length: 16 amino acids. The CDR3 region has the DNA TGCGCCAGCAGCCCAACTCCGGGACAATTCGCCTACGAGCAGTACTTC. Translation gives CASSPTPGQFAYEQYF.

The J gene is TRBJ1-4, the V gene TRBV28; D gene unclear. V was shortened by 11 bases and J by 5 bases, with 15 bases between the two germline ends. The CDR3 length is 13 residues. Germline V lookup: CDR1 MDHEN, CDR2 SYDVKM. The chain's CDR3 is CALRGGRNEKLFF. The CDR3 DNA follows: TGTGCCCTTCGGGGAGGGAGGAATGAAAAACTGTTTTTT.

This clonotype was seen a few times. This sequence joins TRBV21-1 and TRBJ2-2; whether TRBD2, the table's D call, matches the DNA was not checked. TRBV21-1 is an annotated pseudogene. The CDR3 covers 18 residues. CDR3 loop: CASSMETSGSLNTGELFF. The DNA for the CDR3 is TGTGCCAGCAGCATGGAGACTAGCGGGAGTCTTAACACCGGGGAGCTGTTTTTT.

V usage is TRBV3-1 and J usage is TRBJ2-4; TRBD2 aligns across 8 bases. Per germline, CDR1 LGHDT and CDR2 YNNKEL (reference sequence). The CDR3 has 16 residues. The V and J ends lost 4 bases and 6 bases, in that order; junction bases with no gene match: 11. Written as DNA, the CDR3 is TGTGCCAGCAGCCCCGTACTAGCGGTGGGCGGAAACATTCAGTACTTC. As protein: CASSPVLAVGGNIQYF.

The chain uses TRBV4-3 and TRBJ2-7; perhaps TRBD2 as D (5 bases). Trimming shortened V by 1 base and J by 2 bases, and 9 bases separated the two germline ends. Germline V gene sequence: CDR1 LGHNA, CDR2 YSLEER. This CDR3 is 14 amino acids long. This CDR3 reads CASSQASGTYEQYF. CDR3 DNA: TGCGCCAGCAGCCAAGCCAGCGGTACCTACGAGCAGTACTTC.

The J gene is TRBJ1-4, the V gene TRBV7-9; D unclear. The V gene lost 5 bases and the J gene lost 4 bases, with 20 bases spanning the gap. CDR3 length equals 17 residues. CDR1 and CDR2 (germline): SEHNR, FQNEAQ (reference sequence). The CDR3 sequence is CASSRSRVPNRNEKLFF. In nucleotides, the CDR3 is TGTGCCAGCAGCCGTTCCCGTGTACCTAATCGTAATGAAAAACTGTTTTTT. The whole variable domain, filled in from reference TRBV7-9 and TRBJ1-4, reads DTGVSQNPRHKITKRGQNVTFRCDPISEHNRLYWYRQTLGQGPEFLTYFQNEAQLEKSRLLSDRFSAERPKGSFSTLEIQRTEQGDSAMYLCASSRSRVPNRNEKLFFGSGTQLSVL.

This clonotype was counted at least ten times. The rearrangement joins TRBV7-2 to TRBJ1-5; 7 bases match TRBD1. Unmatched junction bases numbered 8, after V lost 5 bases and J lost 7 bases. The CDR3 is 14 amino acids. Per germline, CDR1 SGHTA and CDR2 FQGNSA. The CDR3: CASSPHAGGQPQHF. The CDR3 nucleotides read TGTGCCAGCAGCCCACATGCAGGGGGGCAGCCCCAGCATTTT.

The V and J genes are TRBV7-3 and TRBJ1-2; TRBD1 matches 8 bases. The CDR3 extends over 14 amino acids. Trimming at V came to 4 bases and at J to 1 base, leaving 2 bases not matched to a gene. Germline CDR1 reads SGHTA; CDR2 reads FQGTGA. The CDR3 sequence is CASSWTGCNYGYTF. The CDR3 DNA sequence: TGTGCCAGCAGCTGGACAGGGTGTAACTATGGCTACACCTTC.

The CDR3 here is CASSGDWYSYEQYF. CDR3 coding DNA: TGTGCCAGCAGTGGGGACTGGTACTCCTACGAGCAGTACTTC. This chain uses TRBV12-3 or TRBV12-4 with TRBJ2-7; possibly TRBD2 for D (6 bases). The ends were cut back, 5 bases at V and 0 bases at J, with 11 bases in the middle. This CDR3 is built from 14 residues.

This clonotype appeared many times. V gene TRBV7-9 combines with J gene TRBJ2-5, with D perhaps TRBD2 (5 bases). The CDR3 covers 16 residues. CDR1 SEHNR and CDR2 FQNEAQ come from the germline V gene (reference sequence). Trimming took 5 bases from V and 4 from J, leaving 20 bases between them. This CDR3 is CASSRITRGPPETQYF. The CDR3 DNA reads TGTGCCAGCAGCAGAATCACTAGAGGTCCGCCAGAGACCCAGTACTTC.

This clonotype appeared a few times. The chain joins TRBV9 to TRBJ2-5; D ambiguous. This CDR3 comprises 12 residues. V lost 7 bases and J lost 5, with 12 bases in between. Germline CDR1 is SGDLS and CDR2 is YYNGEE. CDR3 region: CASSPEGETQYF. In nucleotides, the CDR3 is TGTGCCAGCTCACCAGAAGGGGAGACCCAGTACTTC.

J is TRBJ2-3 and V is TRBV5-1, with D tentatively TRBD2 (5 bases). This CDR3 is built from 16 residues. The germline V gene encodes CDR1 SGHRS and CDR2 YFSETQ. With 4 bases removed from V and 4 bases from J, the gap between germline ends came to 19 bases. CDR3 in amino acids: CASSPSVASLADTQYF. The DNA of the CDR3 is TGCGCCAGCAGCCCCTCGGTGGCTAGCTTGGCAGATACGCAGTATTTT.

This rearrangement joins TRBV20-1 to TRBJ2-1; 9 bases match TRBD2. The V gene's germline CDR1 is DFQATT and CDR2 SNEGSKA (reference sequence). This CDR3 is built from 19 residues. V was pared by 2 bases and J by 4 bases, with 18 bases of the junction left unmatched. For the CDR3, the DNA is TGCAGTGCTAGATCCTCTCGCGCGGGGGGGCCTCTCCGGTACAATGAGCAGTTCTTC. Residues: CSARSSRAGGPLRYNEQFF.

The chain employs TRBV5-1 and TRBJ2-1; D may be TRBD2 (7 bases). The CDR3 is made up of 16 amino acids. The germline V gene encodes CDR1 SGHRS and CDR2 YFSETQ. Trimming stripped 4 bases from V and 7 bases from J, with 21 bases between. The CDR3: CASSPGIGGGWNEQFF. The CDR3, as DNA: TGCGCCAGCAGCCCGGGTATAGGGGGAGGGTGGAATGAGCAGTTCTTC.

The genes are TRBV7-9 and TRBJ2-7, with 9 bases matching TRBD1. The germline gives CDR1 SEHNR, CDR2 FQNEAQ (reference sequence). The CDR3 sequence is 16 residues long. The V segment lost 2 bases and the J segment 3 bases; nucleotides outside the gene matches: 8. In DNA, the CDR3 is TGTGCCAGCAGCTTACCCAGGACAGGGGACGGCTACGAGCAGTACTTC. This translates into CASSLPRTGDGYEQYF.

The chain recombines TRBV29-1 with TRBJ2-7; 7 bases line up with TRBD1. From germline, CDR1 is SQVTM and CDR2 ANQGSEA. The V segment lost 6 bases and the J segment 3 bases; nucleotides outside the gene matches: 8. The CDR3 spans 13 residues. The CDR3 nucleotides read TGCAGCGTCCGAGTGCCAGGGGGCTACGAGCAGTACTTC. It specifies CSVRVPGGYEQYF.